These 31 T cell receptor beta chains originate from one sample sequenced in a study of response to subunit inactivated influenza vaccine. Via MiXCR, TCRdb re-called the RT-PCR reads, giving one row per CDR3 protein. The sample contains some 550,000 distinct CDR3 sequences, around 25% of which appear only once. This sample was also put to use in a study of T cells expressing NK-cell markers. From that second work: A 5'RACE template switching approach incorporating UMIs was used to make TCR beta cDNA.

The specimen was CD4+ T cells sorted from PBMCs, collected 12 days after vaccination. All receptors derive from a man aged 45 to 65 who received an inactivated influenza vaccine.

The chain joins TRBV28 to TRBJ2-5; the D gene is possibly TRBD2 (6 bases). V shed 6 bases and J shed 2 bases, with 10 bases lying between them. Germline lookup yields CDR1 MDHEN and CDR2 SYDVKM. This CDR3 contains 13 residues. The CDR3 loop is CASRPGLQETQYF. CDR3 nucleotide sequence: TGTGCCAGCAGGCCCGGACTACAAGAGACCCAGTACTTC.

V usage is TRBV7-9 and J usage is TRBJ2-5; 13 bases are shared with TRBD2. This CDR3 spans 15 amino acids. V trimming: 8 bases; J trimming: 4 bases; junction bases outside the gene matches: 7. Germline CDR1 SEHNR, CDR2 FQNEAQ (reference sequence). CDR3 sequence: CASGPRLAGGETQYF. CDR3 DNA sequence: TGTGCCAGCGGCCCGAGACTAGCGGGAGGAGAGACCCAGTACTTC.

This clonotype was counted only a few times. J is TRBJ1-3 and V is TRBV9; TRBD1 agrees at 7 bases. The CDR3 has 15 residues. V shed 1 base, J shed 2 bases, and the junction held 3 bases outside the gene matches. Looked up from germline, CDR1 is SGDLS and CDR2 is YYNGEE. CDR3 protein: CASSVLTGAGNTIYF. DNA of the CDR3: TGTGCCAGCAGCGTACTTACAGGGGCTGGAAACACCATATATTTT.

This sequence joins TRBV6-5 and TRBJ1-1; D remains unclear. Germline CDR1 reads MNHEY; CDR2 reads SVGAGI. Trimming removed 2 bases from V and 1 base from J, with 8 bases in between. The CDR3 has 14 amino acids. CDR3: CASSYGQTNTEAFF. CDR3 coding DNA: TGTGCCAGCAGTTACGGGCAGACGAACACTGAAGCTTTCTTT.

This clonotype has a handful of counts. The chain links TRBV12-3 or TRBV12-4 to TRBJ2-5; D uncertain. The CDR3 is 11 residues long. The ends were cut back, 2 bases at V and 5 bases at J, with 3 bases in the middle. The CDR3 protein is CASSLHETQYF. As DNA, the CDR3 is TGTGCCAGCAGTTTACACGAGACCCAGTACTTC.

V usage is TRBV7-9 and J usage is TRBJ2-3; perhaps TRBD2 as D (5 bases). This CDR3 spans 14 amino acids. Trimming took off 1 base at V and 2 bases at J, with 7 bases between the two ends. In germline, CDR1 is SEHNR, CDR2 FQNEAQ (reference sequence). The CDR3 nucleotides read TGTGCCAGCAGCTTAGACGACTACACAGATACGCAGTATTTT. This sequence encodes CASSLDDYTDTQYF. The full variable domain, in which reference TRBV7-9 and TRBJ2-3 provide the parts outside the CDR3, is DTGVSQNPRHKITKRGQNVTFRCDPISEHNRLYWYRQTLGQGPEFLTYFQNEAQLEKSRLLSDRFSAERPKGSFSTLEIQRTEQGDSAMYLCASSLDDYTDTQYFGPGTRLTVL.

The J gene is TRBJ2-3, the V gene TRBV3-1; D is unclear. There are 13 residues in the CDR3. Trimming cost V 3 bases and J 7 bases, with 11 bases left between them. CDR1 is LGHDT and CDR2 is YNNKEL in the germline V gene (reference sequence). CDR3 nucleotide sequence: TGTGCCAGCAGCCACGAAGTTTGGAATACGCAGTATTTT. Translated: CASSHEVWNTQYF.

The chain links TRBV6-6 to TRBJ2-7; the D call may be TRBD1 or TRBD2 (5 bases each). Trimming removed 5 bases from V and 6 bases from J, with 11 bases in between. Germline values: CDR1 MNHNY, CDR2 SVGAGI (reference sequence). The CDR3 is made up of 12 amino acids. The CDR3 DNA reads TGTGCCAGCAGTCCAGGTGGGACCGAGCAGTACTTC. Translated: CASSPGGTEQYF.

The chain uses TRBV30 and TRBJ2-1; D may be TRBD2 (6 bases). The CDR3 extends over 18 amino acids. Germline CDR1 and CDR2: GTSNPN and SVGIG (reference sequence). Trimming left V 0 bases short and J 8 bases short, with 26 bases between. CDR3 sequence: CAWSVMGGWRTHRDEQFF. The CDR3 bases are TGTGCCTGGAGTGTAATGGGAGGTTGGAGGACCCATAGGGATGAGCAGTTCTTC.

The rearrangement links TRBV11-2 to TRBJ2-5, with a tentative D call TRBD1 (6 bases). V gave up 1 base and J gave up 7 bases, with 13 bases separating them. The CDR3 is made up of 14 amino acids. In germline, CDR1 is SGHAT, CDR2 FQNNGV. CDR3 DNA sequence: TGTGCCAGCAGCTTAGCAGGGGCCATGGGGACCCAGTACTTC. Protein sequence: CASSLAGAMGTQYF.

V gene TRBV15 combines with J gene TRBJ2-1; 9 nucleotides line up with TRBD2. Germline CDR1 and CDR2: LNHNV and YYDKDF (reference sequence). This CDR3 is 15 amino acids long. The J segment lost 9 bases and the V segment lost 0 bases, leaving 6 bases of the junction unmatched. CDR3 sequence (DNA): TGTGCCACCAGCAGAGATCCTAGCGGGACCGGTGAGCAGTTCTTC. It yields the protein CATSRDPSGTGEQFF.

This chain links TRBV11-2 with TRBJ2-2; 10 bases match TRBD2. The CDR3 is 19 amino acids. V lost 3 bases to trimming and J lost 7 bases; unmatched junction nucleotides: 17. The germline V gene encodes CDR1 SGHAT and CDR2 FQNNGV. CDR3 coding DNA: TGTGCCAGCAGCTTCAATGTCGTAGCGGGGGGTATTGGTCACGGGGAGCTGTTTTTT. The encoded protein is CASSFNVVAGGIGHGELFF.

This clonotype has at least ten counts. V and J are TRBV28 and TRBJ2-1; 9 bases are a match to TRBD1. Germline lookup yields CDR1 MDHEN and CDR2 SYDVKM. Trimming removed 1 base from V and 3 bases from J; junction bases left unmatched: 4. This CDR3 is 16 amino acids long. The CDR3 protein is CASSLSGTGRYNEQFF. DNA for the CDR3: TGTGCCAGCAGTTTATCTGGGACAGGGCGCTACAATGAGCAGTTCTTC.

The rearrangement uses TRBV20-1 and TRBJ2-5; D remains unclear. Germline V CDR1 and CDR2: DFQATT, SNEGSKA (reference sequence). The length of the CDR3 is 14 residues. The germline V and J ends were trimmed by 2 bases and 5 bases, with 15 bases remaining between them. Written as DNA, the CDR3 is TGCAGTGCTAGACCGACGGGCATTGGGGAGACCCAGTACTTC. Encoded protein: CSARPTGIGETQYF.

CDR3 amino acids: CASIGRNYGYTF. CDR3 coding DNA: TGTGCCAGTATAGGACGGAACTATGGCTACACCTTC. V gene TRBV6-2 or TRBV6-3 combines with J gene TRBJ1-2; no clear D. With 9 bases removed from V and 2 bases from J, the gap between germline ends came to 10 bases. This CDR3 has 12 amino acids. Per the germline V gene, CDR1 is MNHEY and CDR2 is SVGEGT.

V and J are TRBV29-1 and TRBJ2-6, with TRBD1 matching over 8 bases. The CDR3 is 17 amino acids. Trimming took 4 bases from V and 4 from J; bases not matched to a gene: 12. The V gene's germline CDR1 is SQVTM and CDR2 ANQGSEA. The CDR3 coding sequence is TGCAGCGTTGTTTATGGGCAGGGGGCAAGCGGGGCCAACGTCCTGACTTTC. Protein sequence: CSVVYGQGASGANVLTF. Complete variable domain (other parts from reference TRBV29-1 and TRBJ2-6): SAVISQKPSRDICQRGTSLTIQCQVDSQVTMMFWYRQQPGQSLTLIATANQGSEATYESGFVIDKFPISRPNLTFSTLTVSNMSPEDSSIYLCSVVYGQGASGANVLTFGAGSRLTVL.

The chain uses TRBV7-2 and TRBJ2-1; TRBD1 might be the D (6 bases). The length of the CDR3 is 16 residues. V lost 5 bases, J lost 7 bases, and 21 bases lay in between. Germline V gene lookup returns CDR1 SGHTA and CDR2 FQGNSA. CDR3 protein: CASSPRSAGTTNEQFF. CDR3 coding DNA: TGTGCCAGCAGCCCCAGGAGCGCTGGGACAACAAATGAGCAGTTCTTC. The entire variable domain, with the rest obtained from reference TRBV7-2 and TRBJ2-1, is as follows: GAGVSQSPSNKVTEKGKDVELRCDPISGHTALYWYRQSLGQGLEFLIYFQGNSAPDKSGLPSDRFSAERTGGSVSTLTIQRTQQEDSAVYLCASSPRSAGTTNEQFFGPGTRLTVL.

This clonotype was picked up a small number of times. The chain employs TRBV24-1 and TRBJ2-3; D may match TRBD1 or TRBD2 (5 bases each). The CDR3 runs 12 residues. Trimming shortened V by 3 bases and J by 11 bases, and 11 bases separated the two germline ends. Germline lookup yields CDR1 KGHDR and CDR2 SFDVKD. CDR3 residues: CATSDGGWGQYF. The CDR3 DNA sequence: TGTGCCACCAGTGATGGGGGATGGGGGCAGTATTTT.

This chain uses TRBV5-1 with TRBJ2-2, with unresolved D. The CDR3 sequence is 17 residues long. CDR1 and CDR2 (germline): SGHRS, YFSETQ. Trimming took off 2 bases at V and 4 bases at J, with 18 bases between the two ends. Written as DNA, the CDR3 is TGCGCCAGCAGCTTCTCCACACCCCTTTCGGGCACCGGGGAGCTGTTTTTT. It specifies CASSFSTPLSGTGELFF.

This clonotype has a handful of counts. The chain combines TRBV11-2 with TRBJ2-1, with 10 bases that match TRBD1. The ends lost 1 base at V and 5 bases at J; junction bases unmatched: 14. This CDR3 comprises 19 residues. The germline V gene has CDR1 SGHAT and CDR2 FQNNGV. CDR3 loop: CASSLGTVRGQGGDNEQFF. CDR3 coding DNA: TGTGCCAGCAGCTTAGGCACGGTCCGTGGACAGGGGGGGGACAATGAGCAGTTCTTC.

This clonotype was observed a single time. V and J are TRBV6-2 or TRBV6-3 and TRBJ2-3, with D tentatively TRBD2 (5 bases). V was cut by 7 bases and J by 5 bases, with 16 bases left in between. This CDR3 region has 14 residues. The germline V gene has CDR1 MNHEY and CDR2 SVGEGT. In DNA, the CDR3 is TGTGCCAGCAATCGGGATAATGGTGGAGATACGCAGTATTTT. Protein sequence: CASNRDNGGDTQYF.

V usage is TRBV9 and J usage is TRBJ1-1, with 9 positions matching TRBD1. V was pared by 3 bases and J by 5 bases, with 5 bases of the junction left unmatched. The CDR3 contains 14 residues. Germline-derived CDR1 and CDR2 are SGDLS and YYNGEE. The CDR3 nucleotides read TGTGCCAGCAGCGCCCGGGACAGGGATACTGAAGCTTTCTTT. It encodes CASSARDRDTEAFF.

The chain is built from TRBV7-9 and TRBJ2-1; possible D gene TRBD1, 6 bases. Germline V lookup: CDR1 SEHNR, CDR2 FQNEAQ (reference sequence). Trimming removed 5 bases from V and 8 bases from J, with 10 bases in between. This CDR3 spans 12 amino acids. The CDR3 spells CASSRDNDEQFF. CDR3 DNA: TGTGCCAGCAGCCGGGACAACGATGAGCAGTTCTTC.

This clonotype was found many times. The chain has TRBV29-1 and TRBJ2-5; TRBD2 agrees at 8 bases. CDR3 length equals 12 residues. Germline assignment: CDR1 SQVTM and CDR2 ANQGSEA. Trimming removed 6 bases from V and 4 bases from J; junction bases left unmatched: 4. The CDR3, as DNA: TGCAGCGTCATAACTAGCGGAGAGACCCAGTACTTC. Protein sequence: CSVITSGETQYF.

This clonotype was seen more than once but under ten times. The chain carries TRBV7-9 and TRBJ2-7; D possibly uses TRBD1 or TRBD2 (5 bases each). The CDR3 has 14 residues. With 4 bases removed from V and 3 bases from J, the gap between germline ends came to 13 bases. Germline V gives CDR1 SEHNR, CDR2 FQNEAQ (reference sequence). CDR3 region: CASSSNLGVYEQYF. The CDR3 DNA reads TGTGCCAGCAGCTCCAACCTGGGGGTCTACGAGCAGTACTTC. Full variable domain (remainder filled in from reference TRBV7-9 and TRBJ2-7): DTGVSQNPRHKITKRGQNVTFRCDPISEHNRLYWYRQTLGQGPEFLTYFQNEAQLEKSRLLSDRFSAERPKGSFSTLEIQRTEQGDSAMYLCASSSNLGVYEQYFGPGTRLTVT.

Ten or more counts support this clonotype. V and J are TRBV5-1 and TRBJ2-1, with D tentatively TRBD1 (6 bases). The germline V gene encodes CDR1 SGHRS and CDR2 YFSETQ. V lost 4 bases to trimming and J lost 0 bases, with 11 bases between them. The CDR3 loop spans 15 amino acids. This chain's CDR3 is CASSIGTSSYNEQFF. The CDR3 DNA reads as TGCGCCAGCAGCATCGGGACAAGCTCCTACAATGAGCAGTTCTTC.

The CDR3 nucleotides read TGCGCCAGCAGTGAGGCCCTCACCGGGGAGCTGTTTTTT. Its translation is CASSEALTGELFF. The chain uses TRBV10-1 and TRBJ2-2, with no clear D. Trimming left V 2 bases short and J 4 bases short, with 5 bases between. CDR1 and CDR2 from the germline V gene are WNHNN and SYGVQD (reference sequence). This CDR3 is 13 amino acids long.

The chain has TRBV12-3 or TRBV12-4 and TRBJ1-4, with 9 bases aligning to TRBD1. The CDR3 spans 15 residues. The V segment lost 6 bases and the J segment 0 bases; nucleotides outside the gene matches: 2. CDR3 DNA: TGTGCCAGCAGCGGGGACAGGGCAACTAATGAAAAACTGTTTTTT. Residues: CASSGDRATNEKLFF.

Many counts were recorded for this clonotype. This CDR3 reads CASSSDFNSPLHF. The CDR3 nucleotides are TGTGCCAGCAGTTCCGATTTTAATTCACCCCTCCACTTT. This chain uses TRBV27 with TRBJ1-6; D uncertain. This CDR3 spans 13 amino acids. Trimming pared 4 bases from V and 6 bases from J, leaving 7 bases between. Germline V gene sequence: CDR1 MNHEY, CDR2 SMNVEV (reference sequence).

In this sample, this clonotype turned up a few times. The V gene is TRBV4-3, the J gene TRBJ2-5; no reliable D call. In germline, CDR1 is LGHNA, CDR2 YSLEER. V was clipped by 0 bases and J by 5 bases, with 7 bases between them. The CDR3 loop spans 13 amino acids. CDR3 nucleotides: TGCGCCAGCAGCCAAGATAATATTGAGACCCAGTACTTC. Amino acids: CASSQDNIETQYF.

The chain recombines TRBV28 with TRBJ2-3, with 8 bases matching TRBD2. CDR1 and CDR2 from the germline V gene are MDHEN and SYDVKM. J was trimmed by 2 bases and V by 5 bases; bases with no gene match: 6. This CDR3 has 15 amino acids. As DNA, the CDR3 is TGTGCCAGCAGTCAGTTAGCGGGGCCCACAGATACGCAGTATTTT. It translates to CASSQLAGPTDTQYF.